This T cell receptor beta chain came from a study of blood T cell repertoires in COVID-19. Study in general: The samples span acute and convalescent COVID-19 from the United States, Italy and Spain. Sample material is recorded as cDNA or gDNA derived from T cells, B-cell-depleted T cells, or PBMCs.

Per the study methods: The authors estimated nucleated cell counts from reference gene primer amplification. The repertoire was sequenced with immunoSEQ multiplex PCR; TCRdb's copy has only in-frame clones and lacks some. The V and J calls and the clone size are those of that table, but D and trimming were determined from the DNA. The sample has 95,000 to 100,000 clones, about 85% seen once. CDR3 length equals 16 residues. Trimming pared 5 bases from V and 4 bases from J, leaving 18 bases between. Germline V lookup: CDR1 MDHEN, CDR2 SYDVKM. This receptor was identified in a woman in her 70s with active or convalescent COVID-19. This chain uses TRBV28 with TRBJ1-5; a possible D gene is TRBD1 (6 bases). The sample was peripheral blood. The CDR3 sequence is CASSQQGRGRNQPQHF. DNA for the CDR3: TGTGCCAGCAGTCAACAAGGCAGGGGAAGGAATCAGCCCCAGCATTTT.